The sequence of this T cell receptor beta chain was determined in a study of Ad26.COV2.S vaccination and SARS-CoV-2 variants. In the study overall: Each vaccinee took Ad26.COV2.S intramuscularly, once or twice 56 days apart. Findings and limits, study-wide: Post-vaccination spike-specific CD8+ and CD4+ T cell responses reportedly had substantial breadth. TCR breadth and depth estimates may have understated total T cell responses.

Libraries were prepared by immunoSEQ multiplex PCR; TCRdb keeps only in-frame clonotypes and omits some of them. The table lists about 370,000 clones, around 89% of them singletons. In the case of this clone: Its antigen is still unknown.

As for treatment: about 20 received Ad26.COV2.S at low or high dose, single or two shots; five or six received placebo; per-sample allocation not given. Following the first vaccine or placebo injection, samples were taken on day 63. Material: peripheral blood, obtained in a trial of Ad26.COV2.S vaccine versus placebo. This clonotype was sampled from a person aged 18 to 65 who received the Ad26.COV2.S COVID-19 vaccine or a placebo.

CDR3: CASSFQGYGYTF. The CDR3 DNA sequence: TGTGCCAGCAGCTTTCAGGGTTATGGCTACACCTTC. The genes are TRBV12-3 or TRBV12-4 and TRBJ1-2; the D gene is possibly TRBD1 (5 bases). The CDR3 consists of 12 residues. The germline V and J ends were trimmed by 6 bases and 5 bases, with 10 bases remaining between them.